Presented here are 24 T cell receptor beta chains from one specimen sequenced in a study of blood T cell repertoires in COVID-19. Data came from immunoSEQ multiplex PCR; TCRdb stores just in-frame clones and leaves some out. The data show under 300,000 clones, more than 65% seen once. Sequencing was carried out using peripheral blood. These receptors all come from a woman aged 35 to 49 who had recovered from COVID-19.

The J gene is TRBJ1-3, the V gene TRBV3-1 (or the pseudogene TRBV3-2), with D tentatively TRBD1 (6 bases). The germline V and J ends were trimmed by 3 bases and 2 bases, with 17 bases remaining between them. This CDR3 comprises 17 residues. In germline, CDR1 is LGHDT, CDR2 YNNKEL (reference sequence). CDR3 coding DNA: TGTGCCAGCAGCCAGGACCACAGGGTTCCACCTGGAAACACCATATATTTT. Protein sequence: CASSQDHRVPPGNTIYF.

There are a few counts of this clone. The rearrangement uses TRBV7-9 and TRBJ1-2, with D perhaps TRBD1 (6 bases). The germline V gene encodes CDR1 SEHNR and CDR2 FQNEAQ (reference sequence). This CDR3 region has 14 residues. The V end lost 4 bases, the J end lost 8 bases, and 17 bases lay between the germline ends. CDR3 coding DNA: TGTGCCAGCAGCTCGGCCGGGGGGCCGCGAGGCTACACCTTC. This translates into CASSSAGGPRGYTF.

The chain employs TRBV10-3 and TRBJ1-1, with unresolved D. The CDR3 loop spans 13 amino acids. V lost 7 bases, J lost 1 base, and 10 bases lay in between. CDR1 and CDR2 (germline): ENHRY, SYGVKD. The CDR3 reads CAITERQNTEAFF. CDR3 DNA: TGTGCCATCACCGAGAGGCAGAACACTGAAGCTTTCTTT.

J is TRBJ2-3 and V is TRBV7-8; 14 bases line up with TRBD2. Losses at the gene ends were 4 bases for V and 6 bases for J; bases not matched to a gene: 9. Germline loops: CDR1 SGHVS, CDR2 FQNEAQ. The CDR3 runs to 17 residues. The CDR3: CASSSGLAGGPVDTQYF. CDR3 DNA sequence: TGTGCCAGCAGCTCAGGACTAGCGGGGGGCCCTGTGGATACGCAGTATTTT.

The chain has TRBV2 and TRBJ2-7; 8 bases are shared with TRBD2. J lost 1 base, V lost 6 bases, and 5 bases had no gene match. The CDR3 consists of 14 residues. Germline assignment: CDR1 SNHLY and CDR2 FYNNEI. Here the CDR3 reads CASRRSGGSYEQYF. The CDR3 DNA reads TGTGCCAGCAGGAGGAGCGGGGGATCCTACGAGCAGTACTTC.

The chain combines TRBV3-1 (or the pseudogene TRBV3-2) with TRBJ2-7, with D possibly being TRBD2 (7 bases). Germline-derived CDR1 and CDR2 are LGHDT and YNNKEL (reference sequence). The CDR3 contains 15 residues. V was pared by 1 base and J by 5 bases, with 15 bases between. In nucleotides, the CDR3 is TGTGCCAGCAGCCAAGTACAAGGGGGACTAAACGAGCAGTACTTC. It specifies CASSQVQGGLNEQYF.

The CDR3 DNA reads TGTGCCAGCAGCTTCGCGGGGGGAACCACCGGGGAGCTGTTTTTT. Amino acid sequence: CASSFAGGTTGELFF. The chain uses TRBV7-9 and TRBJ2-2; 8 bases agree with TRBD2. The junction had 4 bases not matched to a gene; V was cut back by 3 bases and J by 4 bases. Looked up from germline, CDR1 is SEHNR and CDR2 is FQNEAQ (reference sequence). This CDR3 has 15 amino acids.

CDR3 sequence reads: CASSVSTASYEQYF. In DNA form, the CDR3 reads TGTGCCAGCAGCGTATCAACAGCTTCCTACGAGCAGTACTTC. The rearrangement joins TRBV9 to TRBJ2-7; no clear D gene. V lost 1 base to trimming and J lost 1 base, with 9 bases between them. CDR3 size: 14 residues. Germline CDR1 SGDLS, CDR2 YYNGEE.

V and J are TRBV3-1 (or the pseudogene TRBV3-2) and TRBJ1-5, with TRBD1 matching over 8 bases. The CDR3 has 13 amino acids. V shed 4 bases, J shed 5 bases, and the junction held 1 base outside the gene matches. Germline assignment: CDR1 LGHDT and CDR2 YNNKEL (reference sequence). CDR3 region: CASSPDRDQPQHF. As DNA, the CDR3 is TGTGCCAGCAGCCCGGACAGGGATCAGCCCCAGCATTTT.

The V call is TRBV6-5, the J call TRBJ2-7; possibly TRBD2 for D (6 bases). Trimming cost V 2 bases and J 1 base, with 15 bases left between them. Germline CDR1 and CDR2: MNHEY and SVGAGI. The CDR3 runs 16 residues. The CDR3 sequence: CASSYAEFGGSYEQYF. The CDR3 DNA is TGTGCCAGCAGTTACGCAGAGTTTGGAGGGTCCTACGAGCAGTACTTC.

In DNA form, the CDR3 reads TGTGCCAGCAGCTTCGGTGGGCCCTACGAGCAGTACTTC. Amino acids: CASSFGGPYEQYF. The rearrangement uses TRBV7-8 and TRBJ2-7; D is unresolved. The CDR3 sequence is 13 residues long. Germline V CDR1 and CDR2: SGHVS, FQNEAQ. Trimming removed 3 bases at V and 2 bases at J, with 8 bases between.

V and J are TRBV7-3 and TRBJ2-2, with 13 positions matching TRBD2. CDR1 is SGHTA and CDR2 is FQGTGA in the germline V gene. This CDR3 has 17 amino acids. With V trimmed by 4 bases and J by 7 bases, 9 bases remained unmatched. CDR3 in DNA: TGTGCCAGCAGCTACGGACTAGCGGGAGACGTCGGCGGGGAGCTGTTTTTT. Its translation: CASSYGLAGDVGGELFF.

In its sample, this clone was seen a few times. The chain combines TRBV7-2 with TRBJ2-7; TRBD1 matches 8 bases. The J segment lost 3 bases and the V segment lost 1 base, leaving 5 bases of the junction unmatched. The CDR3 consists of 15 residues. In germline, CDR1 is SGHTA, CDR2 FQGNSA. The CDR3 DNA sequence: TGTGCCAGCAGCTTAGGGCCCAGGGGGCTCTACGAGCAGTACTTC. Its protein product is CASSLGPRGLYEQYF. Combining the CDR3 with reference TRBV7-2 and TRBJ2-7 gives the whole variable domain GAGVSQSPSNKVTEKGKDVELRCDPISGHTALYWYRQSLGQGLEFLIYFQGNSAPDKSGLPSDRFSAERTGGSVSTLTIQRTQQEDSAVYLCASSLGPRGLYEQYFGPGTRLTVT.

V gene TRBV7-2 combines with J gene TRBJ2-3; 8 bases are a match to TRBD2. J gave up 4 bases and V 7 bases, and 22 bases lay outside the gene matches. CDR3 size: 19 residues. Germline V gene sequence: CDR1 SGHTA, CDR2 FQGNSA. The CDR3, as DNA: TGTGCCAGCAATCTAGCCATAGGAGTCGGGGGGGAGTTCGCAGATACGCAGTATTTT. It encodes CASNLAIGVGGEFADTQYF.

CDR3 in DNA: TGTGCCAGCAGTAAAGGACTAGCGGGGGGTTACAATGAGCAGTTCTTC. It translates to CASSKGLAGGYNEQFF. The chain carries TRBV6-6 and TRBJ2-1, with 14 bases matching TRBD2. CDR1 is MNHNY and CDR2 is SVGAGI in the germline V gene (reference sequence). This CDR3 is 16 amino acids long. V was clipped by 5 bases and J by 4 bases; unmatched bases: 4.

The chain carries TRBV15 and TRBJ2-7; 11 bases are a match to TRBD1. The CDR3 has 15 amino acids. Germline V CDR1 and CDR2: LNHNV, YYDKDF (reference sequence). V lost 7 bases to trimming and J lost 3 bases; unmatched junction nucleotides: 8. CDR3 bases: TGTGCCACCAAGCCGGGACAGGGGGAATACTACGAGCAGTACTTC. Translating it yields CATKPGQGEYYEQYF.

This clone was detected only a few times. The CDR3 bases are TGTGCCAGCAAGGCGGGTGCAACTAATGAAAAACTGTTTTTT. This translates into CASKAGATNEKLFF. The chain combines TRBV2 with TRBJ1-4; D call uncertain. V lost 7 bases, J lost 0 bases, and 9 bases lay in between. The CDR3 spans 14 residues. Germline V gene sequence: CDR1 SNHLY, CDR2 FYNNEI.

The V call is TRBV7-9, the J call TRBJ1-3; TRBD1 aligns across 10 bases. The J segment lost 4 bases and the V segment lost 5 bases, leaving 5 bases of the junction unmatched. CDR1 is SEHNR, CDR2 FQNEAQ, per germline (reference sequence). The CDR3 consists of 15 residues. For the CDR3, the DNA is TGTGCCAGCAGCACCGGGACAGGGGTGGGAAACACCATATATTTT. Residues: CASSTGTGVGNTIYF.

J is TRBJ2-3 and V is TRBV12-3 or TRBV12-4; tentatively, D is TRBD1 (6 bases). CDR3 length: 13 amino acids. Deletions cut 7 bases from V and 1 base from J, with 9 bases between. In DNA form, the CDR3 reads TGTGCCAGCATATACAGGGGCACAGATACGCAGTATTTT. Its translation: CASIYRGTDTQYF.

The V gene is TRBV9, the J gene TRBJ2-3, with D possibly TRBD1 on 5 matching bases. Germline loops: CDR1 SGDLS, CDR2 YYNGEE. The ends were cut back, 4 bases at V and 2 bases at J, with 20 bases in the middle. The CDR3 length is 17 residues. CDR3 region: CASSLYMTDPPTDTQYF. As DNA, the CDR3 is TGTGCCAGCAGCCTTTACATGACAGACCCCCCCACAGATACGCAGTATTTT.

The CDR3 DNA reads as TGTGCCACGCAAGGAATACAGGGACTATCTAGCACAGATACGCAGTATTTT. Its translation: CATQGIQGLSSTDTQYF. This chain links TRBV10-3 with TRBJ2-3; a possible D gene is TRBD2 (7 bases). V lost 10 bases and J lost 0, with 23 bases in between. The germline V gene has CDR1 ENHRY and CDR2 SYGVKD. The CDR3 extends over 17 amino acids.

This chain connects TRBV7-9 to TRBJ2-3; TRBD1 agrees at 8 bases. Germline CDR1 SEHNR, CDR2 FQNEAQ (reference sequence). This CDR3 comprises 16 residues. V shed 2 bases, J shed 0 bases, and the junction held 4 bases outside the gene matches. This CDR3 reads CASSLFGTGSTDTQYF. As DNA, the CDR3 is TGTGCCAGCAGCTTATTCGGGACAGGCAGCACAGATACGCAGTATTTT.

The gene calls are TRBV3-1 (or the pseudogene TRBV3-2) and TRBJ2-5; D ambiguous. The CDR3 totals 11 residues. Between the trimmed V and J ends, which lost 1 base and 7 bases, there was a span of 4 bases. The germline V gene encodes CDR1 LGHDT and CDR2 YNNKEL (reference sequence). CDR3 DNA sequence: TGTGCCAGCAGCCAAGGCGGGACCCAGTACTTC. Its protein product is CASSQGGTQYF.

This clone appeared once. The chain carries TRBV11-3 and TRBJ2-1; 9 nucleotides align to TRBD1. The CDR3 is 14 residues long. Germline CDR1 SGHNT, CDR2 YENEEA. After removal of 7 bases from V and 7 bases from J, the junction contained 8 bases not matched to a gene. CDR3 residues: CASTTYGQGNEQFF. CDR3 sequence (DNA): TGTGCCAGCACCACGTACGGACAGGGGAATGAGCAGTTCTTC.